This TCR beta chain was found in a study of cytomegalovirus exposure and HLA in healthy donors. Both 60 Vbeta primers and 13 Jbeta primers went into the PCR. As processed by the authors: Later, an analysis found roughly 80 million unique TCR beta chains, and around 12 million of these were shared. TCRdb's copy holds only in-frame clones and misses some; the assay was immunoSEQ multiplex PCR. For V, J and clone size, that table is used; D and trimming come from the DNA. The table has about 180,000 clones, 80% seen once; the top ten hold approximately 1.3%. As concerns this clone: Antigen unknown.

Study-wide findings and caveats: Across donors, presence/absence analyses took sequencing depth to be roughly uniform.

V dropped 5 bases and J dropped 4 bases, with 12 bases sitting between them. Germline V gene sequence: CDR1 GTSNPN, CDR2 SVGIG (reference sequence). The CDR3 runs 12 residues. The genes are TRBV30 and TRBJ2-7, with TRBD1 as a possible D gene (6 bases). Material for sequencing was PBMCs. The TCR originated in a man aged 25-40 years in good health and CMV-seronegative. The CDR3 region is CAWADRKYEQYF. CDR3 coding DNA: TGTGCCTGGGCCGACAGGAAATACGAGCAGTACTTC. Full variable domain (missing parts from reference TRBV30 and TRBJ2-7): SQTIHQWPATLVQPVGSPLSLECTVEGTSNPNLYWYRQAAGRGLQLLFYSVGIGQISSEVPQNLSASRPQDRQFILSSKKLLLSDSGFYLCAWADRKYEQYFGPGTRLTVT.